These 27 T cell receptor beta chains were all obtained from the same sample, sequenced in a study of read filtering for tumor transcriptome and immune sequencing. This library used roughly 400 ng RNA and molecular barcoded adaptors spanning alpha/delta and beta/gamma chains. Each CDR3 protein gets one entry after TCRdb re-called the reads with MiXCR. The sample records about 57,000 distinct CDR3 sequences, approximately 15% being singletons. Sequenced: a population of CD138-negative cells sorted from bone marrow. The origin of the receptors is a donor aged 40 or over with multiple myeloma.

In this sample, this clonotype turned up many times. At one end the junction does not follow the germline gene, possibly because of a read error. V gene TRBV7-2 combines with J gene TRBJ2-7, with 13 positions matching TRBD2. CDR3 size: 14 residues. Germline V gene lookup returns CDR1 SGHTA and CDR2 FQGNSA. CDR3 protein: CASSPGTSGINWHF. CDR3 bases: TGTGCCAGCAGCCCCGGGACTAGCGGGATAAATTGGCACTTC.

The chain links TRBV6-5 to TRBJ2-7, with D perhaps matching TRBD1 (5 bases). The CDR3 is 15 amino acids. Trimming removed 0 bases from V and 1 base from J, with 10 bases in between. Germline assignment: CDR1 MNHEY and CDR2 SVGAGI. CDR3: CASSYSRPGSYEQYF. CDR3 DNA: TGTGCCAGCAGTTACTCTCGTCCAGGGTCCTACGAGCAGTACTTC.

This clonotype was detected many times. The chain is built from TRBV9 and TRBJ2-4, with D unclear. The germline CDR1 and CDR2 sequences are SGDLS and YYNGEE. The CDR3 covers 15 residues. V lost 0 bases to trimming and J lost 2 bases, with 9 bases between them. CDR3 sequence (DNA): TGTGCCAGCAGCGTAGGTGGGTTAACCAAAAACATTCAGTACTTC. Amino acids: CASSVGGLTKNIQYF. The entire variable domain, with the rest obtained from reference TRBV9 and TRBJ2-4, is as follows: DSGVTQTPKHLITATGQRVTLRCSPRSGDLSVYWYQQSLDQGLQFLIQYYNGEERAKGNILERFSAQQFPDLHSELNLSSLELGDSALYFCASSVGGLTKNIQYFGAGTRLSVL.

This clonotype was counted at least ten times. This chain connects TRBV20-1 to TRBJ2-5; D uncertain. Germline values: CDR1 DFQATT, CDR2 SNEGSKA (reference sequence). V was shortened by 1 base and J by 1 base, with 13 bases between the two germline ends. This CDR3 contains 15 residues. The CDR3 region has the DNA TGCAGTGCTAGAGCTACCCCTCCACGCCAAGAGACCCAGTACTTC. It is translated as CSARATPPRQETQYF.

The J gene is TRBJ1-2, the V gene TRBV28, with 10 positions matching TRBD1. The V and J ends lost 2 bases and 0 bases, in that order; junction bases with no gene match: 3. The CDR3 has 16 amino acids. Germline V gives CDR1 MDHEN, CDR2 SYDVKM. The CDR3 DNA reads as TGTGCCAGCAGTTTAGCGGGACAGGGGACTAACTATGGCTACACCTTC. It encodes CASSLAGQGTNYGYTF.

The chain uses TRBV29-1 and TRBJ2-1; D gene unclear. The CDR3 totals 13 residues. Germline CDR1 reads SQVTM; CDR2 reads ANQGSEA. CDR3 bases: TGCAGGCTGGGCACGGTGGACCCACATGAGCAGTTCTTC. It specifies CRLGTVDPHEQFF.

V usage is TRBV29-1 and J usage is TRBJ1-3; D is ambiguous. The V end was cut by 4 bases, the J end by 2 bases, with 6 bases between. Germline CDR1 SQVTM, CDR2 ANQGSEA. This CDR3 is built from 12 residues. CDR3 sequence: CSVGLTGNTIYF. In nucleotides, the CDR3 is TGCAGCGTTGGCCTGACTGGAAACACCATATATTTT. The variable domain in full, completed from reference TRBV29-1 and TRBJ1-3, reads SAVISQKPSRDICQRGTSLTIQCQVDSQVTMMFWYRQQPGQSLTLIATANQGSEATYESGFVIDKFPISRPNLTFSTLTVSNMSPEDSSIYLCSVGLTGNTIYFGEGSWLTVV.

This clonotype was recorded at least ten times. This chain uses TRBV27 with TRBJ2-2, with a tentative D call TRBD1 (6 bases). Trimming took 6 bases from V and 2 from J, leaving 22 bases between them. Germline V CDR1 and CDR2: MNHEY, SMNVEV (reference sequence). This CDR3 is 18 amino acids long. In DNA form, the CDR3 reads TGTGCCAGCAGAGGAGGAATCGAGGACAGCACCAACACCGGGGAGCTGTTTTTT. Translation gives CASRGGIEDSTNTGELFF.

This clonotype was detected ten times or more. This chain connects TRBV19 to TRBJ2-1; D might be TRBD1 or TRBD2, each matching 5 bases. Trimming removed 4 bases at V and 1 base at J, with 14 bases between. CDR1 and CDR2 (germline): LNHDA, SQIVND (reference sequence). The CDR3 runs to 16 residues. For the CDR3, the DNA is TGTGCCAGTAGTACCCGGGGCCTGGGGTCCTACAATGAGCAGTTCTTC. This sequence encodes CASSTRGLGSYNEQFF.

With regard to this clonotype: A much larger clone differs by one base, so this may be a read error. The CDR3 reads CASTLGVEQFF. CDR3 nucleotide sequence: TGTGCCAGCACCCTGGGGGTTGAGCAGTTCTTC. The rearrangement uses TRBV12-3 or TRBV12-4 and TRBJ2-1; D tentatively fits TRBD1 or TRBD2 (5 bases each). The length of the CDR3 is 11 residues. V lost 7 bases and J lost 9, with 10 bases in between.

Remarks on this clonotype: A read error is possible here, since a much larger clone lies one base away. Because the CDR3 is missing its conserved closing phenylalanine or tryptophan, this is likely a read error. V is TRBV5-1 and J is TRBJ2-1, with unresolved D. V shed 1 base and J shed 1 base, with 6 bases lying between them. There are 14 residues in the CDR3. Germline CDR1 reads SGHRS; CDR2 reads YFSETQ. The CDR3 loop reads CASSLPQSYNEQFS. CDR3 DNA sequence: TGCGCCAGCAGCTTGCCACAGTCCTACAATGAGCAGTTCTCC.

This clonotype was seen at least ten times. The chain recombines TRBV29-1 with TRBJ2-6; 11 bases match TRBD1. The trim removed 1 base at V and 2 bases at J, leaving 7 bases unmatched. Germline loops: CDR1 SQVTM, CDR2 ANQGSEA. This CDR3 contains 18 residues. CDR3 in DNA: TGCAGCGTTGAAGCCCGGACAGGGGGCAGGGCTGGGGCCAACGTCCTGACTTTC. Translation: CSVEARTGGRAGANVLTF.

In DNA, the CDR3 is TGCAGTGCTAGAGATCCCTTGAACACTGAAGCTTTCTTT. This translates into CSARDPLNTEAFF. The chain employs TRBV20-1 and TRBJ1-1; D ambiguous. Germline CDR1 reads DFQATT; CDR2 reads SNEGSKA (reference sequence). Trimming took 0 bases from V and 0 from J, leaving 5 bases between them. CDR3 length: 13 residues.

This clonotype was seen only a few times. V gene TRBV20-1 combines with J gene TRBJ1-1, with TRBD1 matching over 10 bases. Germline V gene sequence: CDR1 DFQATT, CDR2 SNEGSKA (reference sequence). CDR3 size: 13 residues. V lost 6 bases, J lost 4 bases, and 5 bases stayed unmatched. This CDR3 reads CSAGTGVATEAFF. CDR3 nucleotide sequence: TGCAGTGCCGGGACAGGGGTGGCCACTGAAGCTTTCTTT.

This clonotype was seen repeatedly, ten times or more. The V gene is TRBV28, the J gene TRBJ2-1, with TRBD2 as a possible D gene (6 bases). Trimming cost V 5 bases and J 0 bases, with 11 bases left between them. This CDR3 region has 15 residues. Per germline, CDR1 MDHEN and CDR2 SYDVKM. This CDR3 reads CASSSLAISYNEQFF. The CDR3 DNA reads TGTGCCAGCAGTAGTCTAGCGATCTCCTACAATGAGCAGTTCTTC.

This clonotype was seen many times. The chain has TRBV29-1 and TRBJ2-1; possible D gene TRBD2, 6 bases. CDR1 and CDR2 from the germline V gene are SQVTM and ANQGSEA. The CDR3 is 14 residues long. V was trimmed by 4 bases and J by 0 bases, leaving 10 bases between them. CDR3 region: CSVVGRLSYNEQFF. DNA of the CDR3: TGCAGCGTTGTTGGGAGGCTCTCCTACAATGAGCAGTTCTTC.

This clonotype was seen ten or more times. As DNA, the CDR3 is TGTGCCACCGCTTTCGTGGATACCCTTAATGAAAAACTGTTTTTT. Amino acid sequence: CATAFVDTLNEKLFF. The gene calls are TRBV6-1 and TRBJ1-4; D is undetermined. CDR3 length equals 15 residues. V lost 10 bases, J lost 4 bases, and 19 bases lay in between. The germline V gene encodes CDR1 MNHNS and CDR2 SASEGT.

This clonotype was detected many times. V and J are TRBV12-3 or TRBV12-4 and TRBJ2-7; D perhaps matches TRBD2 (6 bases). The CDR3 runs to 12 residues. V lost 0 bases and J 6 bases, leaving 6 bases between the germline ends. The CDR3 here is CASSLAGGEQYF. The CDR3 DNA is TGTGCCAGCAGTTTAGCCGGGGGCGAGCAGTACTTC.

This clonotype was seen a handful of times. In DNA, the CDR3 is TGCGCCAGCAGTGGAGGAGGGACTTCTAGACTGGAGACCCAGTACTTC. This translates into CASSGGGTSRLETQYF. The rearrangement uses TRBV5-1 and TRBJ2-5; tentative D call: TRBD2 (6 bases). The CDR3 has 16 residues. CDR1 and CDR2 from the germline V gene are SGHRS and YFSETQ. V was cut by 5 bases and J by 5 bases, with 22 bases left in between.

This clonotype was picked up many times. The rearrangement joins TRBV7-6 to TRBJ2-3, with TRBD2 matching 11 bases. The germline V gene encodes CDR1 SGHVS and CDR2 FNYEAQ. The CDR3 length is 16 residues. With 4 bases clipped from V and 0 bases from J, the junction kept 3 bases outside the gene matches. The CDR3: CASSSIAGGSTDTQYF. The CDR3 DNA reads as TGTGCCAGCAGCTCGATAGCGGGAGGGAGCACAGATACGCAGTATTTT.

This sequence joins TRBV13 and TRBJ2-7, with 7 bases lining up with TRBD1. J was trimmed by 0 bases and V by 4 bases; bases with no gene match: 9. This CDR3 comprises 16 residues. Germline V gene lookup returns CDR1 PRHDT and CDR2 FYEKMQ (reference sequence). The CDR3, as DNA: TGTGCCAGCAGCTCAGCGACAGGGTGGAGCTCCTACGAGCAGTACTTC. As protein: CASSSATGWSSYEQYF.

The V gene is TRBV30, the J gene TRBJ2-3; D is ambiguous. The length of the CDR3 is 11 residues. Trimming pared 2 bases from V and 3 bases from J, leaving 3 bases between. CDR1 and CDR2 from the germline V gene are GTSNPN and SVGIG (reference sequence). CDR3 in amino acids: CAWSPTDTQYF. The CDR3 DNA follows: TGTGCCTGGAGTCCTACAGATACGCAGTATTTT.

This clonotype occurred a few times. The chain uses TRBV18 and TRBJ1-2; weak D call: TRBD1 (5 bases). V was cut by 6 bases and J by 7 bases, with 12 bases left in between. This CDR3 has 12 amino acids. CDR1 and CDR2 (germline): KGHSH, LQKENI. In DNA form, the CDR3 reads TGTGCCAGCTCCCACCGGGACTTTGGCTACACCTTC. The encoded protein is CASSHRDFGYTF.

This clonotype was found a few times. The J gene is TRBJ2-5, the V gene TRBV25-1, with TRBD1 identical over 7 bases. CDR3 length equals 14 residues. Germline assignment: CDR1 MGHDK and CDR2 SYGVNS. Germline trimming cut 4 bases from V and 1 base from J; bases unmatched to any gene: 3. This CDR3 reads CASSGTGSQETQYF. The CDR3 nucleotides read TGTGCCAGCAGTGGGACAGGATCCCAAGAGACCCAGTACTTC.

Notes on this clonotype: A much larger clone differs by one base, so this may be a read error. The chain recombines TRBV18 with TRBJ1-5; possible D gene TRBD1, 6 bases. V lost 4 bases, J lost 5 bases, and 18 bases lay in between. Germline V gene sequence: CDR1 KGHSH, CDR2 LQKENI. The CDR3 runs 16 residues. CDR3 sequence (DNA): TGTGCCAGCTCACAGGGACATGGGCAACACGATCAGCCCCAGCATTTT. It codes for CASSQGHGQHDQPQHF.

This clonotype was detected many times. The genes are TRBV19 and TRBJ2-5; TRBD1 agrees at 8 bases. After removal of 7 bases from V and 2 bases from J, the junction contained 6 bases not matched to a gene. Germline CDR1 and CDR2: LNHDA and SQIVND (reference sequence). The CDR3 length is 14 residues. The CDR3 reads CASNQGAPQETQYF. CDR3 in DNA: TGTGCCAGTAACCAGGGGGCCCCGCAAGAGACCCAGTACTTC.

The chain recombines TRBV11-2 with TRBJ2-7; D might be TRBD2 (5 bases). Trimming pared 1 base from V and 7 bases from J, leaving 11 bases between. The germline CDR1 and CDR2 sequences are SGHAT and FQNNGV. The CDR3 runs 13 residues. In DNA form, the CDR3 reads TGTGCCAGCAGCTTAGCCGGACTTGTTGAGCAGTACTTC. Its translation is CASSLAGLVEQYF.